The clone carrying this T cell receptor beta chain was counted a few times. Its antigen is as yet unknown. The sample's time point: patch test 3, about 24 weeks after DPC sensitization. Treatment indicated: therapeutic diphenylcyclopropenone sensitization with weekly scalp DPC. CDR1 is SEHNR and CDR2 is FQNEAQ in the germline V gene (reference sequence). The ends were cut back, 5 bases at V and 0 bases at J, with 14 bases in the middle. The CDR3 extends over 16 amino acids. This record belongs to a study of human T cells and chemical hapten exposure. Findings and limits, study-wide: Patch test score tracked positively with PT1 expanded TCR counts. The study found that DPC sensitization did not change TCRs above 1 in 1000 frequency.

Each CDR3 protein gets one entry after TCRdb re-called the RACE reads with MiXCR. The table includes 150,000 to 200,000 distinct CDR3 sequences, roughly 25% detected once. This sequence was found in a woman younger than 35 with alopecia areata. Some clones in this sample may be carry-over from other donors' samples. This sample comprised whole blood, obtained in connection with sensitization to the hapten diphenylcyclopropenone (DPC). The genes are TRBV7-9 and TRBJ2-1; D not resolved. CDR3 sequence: CASSRAGVSSYNEQFF. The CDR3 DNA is TGTGCCAGCAGCCGTGCTGGGGTCAGCTCCTACAATGAGCAGTTCTTC.